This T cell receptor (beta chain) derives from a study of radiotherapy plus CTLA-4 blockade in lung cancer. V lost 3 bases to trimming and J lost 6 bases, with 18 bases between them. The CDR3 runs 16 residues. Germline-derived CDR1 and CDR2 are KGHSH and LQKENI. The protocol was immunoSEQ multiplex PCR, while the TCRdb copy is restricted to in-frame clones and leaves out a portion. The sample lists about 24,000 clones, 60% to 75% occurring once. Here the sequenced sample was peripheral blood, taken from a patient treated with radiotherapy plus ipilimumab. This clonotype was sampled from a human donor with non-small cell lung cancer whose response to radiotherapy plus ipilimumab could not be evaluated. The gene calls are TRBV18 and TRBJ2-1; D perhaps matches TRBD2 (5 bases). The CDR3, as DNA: TGTGCCAGCTCACCTCGGGCAGGACTGGCAACCAATGAGCAGTTCTTC. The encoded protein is CASSPRAGLATNEQFF.